These T cell receptor beta chains were read from a single sample in a study of T cells in localized non-small cell lung cancer. The method was immunoSEQ multiplex PCR; TCRdb's version includes in-frame clones alone and lacks a portion of them. The data show tens of thousands of clones, more than 65% seen once. Sequences were derived from peripheral blood, sampled before any cancer treatment. These receptors were taken from a male donor at least 60 years old with stage III squamous cell lung carcinoma. Each CDR3 is given without its conserved first and last residue.

V | CDR3
TRBV28 | ASSSTYEQY
TRBV4-1 | ASSPGLAGTGELF
TRBV19 | ASSTTGGGQPQH
TRBV6-6 | ASSRDRGKYEQY
TRBV10-3 | AISEPSGLRGRTEAF
TRBV5-4 | ASSLDGGRTEAF
TRBV30 | ARRLYTGELF
TRBV21-1 | ASSTGTSDNTDTQY
TRBV7-9 | ASSPQGGNTEAF
TRBV11-2 | ASSLERTSPYEQY
TRBV27 | ASTQPGTGGEAF
TRBV7-8 | ASSLALAGSYEQY
TRBV15 | ATSRDRGFTDTQY
TRBV7-9 | ASSLAWTGDEQF
TRBV9 | ASSVDRGSGANVLT
TRBV10-1 | ASSGGQGLYEQY
TRBV5-4 | ASSQKASTDTQY
TRBV29-1 | SVEESPGEKLF
TRBV6-5 | ASRDSATNEKLF
TRBV19 | ASSRQGVMSYEQY
TRBV2 | ASTEDRRGHRWS
TRBV6-4 | ASSDEVGRGYT
TRBV19 | ASNDRIPDEAF
TRBV5-8 | ASSRWGEAF
TRBV25-1 | ASSAKQGSGGYT
TRBV5-1 | ASSRGQLNTEAF